One and the same sample provided the 2 T cell receptor beta chains below, sequenced in a study of beta chain features in type 1 diabetes. The sequenced template was cDNA made from the entire isolated RNA. Method: immunoSEQ multiplex PCR; TCRdb's copy keeps in-frame clones and lacks some. The sample records 110,000 to 150,000 clones, approximately 9.8% being singletons. Sequencing used central memory CD4+ T cells from blood. These receptors came from a middle-aged woman in good health.

The V and J genes are TRBV5-1 and TRBJ2-4; perhaps TRBD2 as D (7 bases). Between the trimmed V and J ends, which lost 0 bases and 5 bases, there was a span of 15 bases. CDR3 length equals 16 residues. Germline CDR1 reads SGHRS; CDR2 reads YFSETQ. CDR3 nucleotides: TGCGCCAGCAGCTTGGAAGGGGGGGGCCGAGAAAACATTCAGTACTTC. Residues: CASSLEGGGRENIQYF.

This clone was counted a few times. The genes are TRBV18 and TRBJ1-6; tentative D call: TRBD1 (5 bases). The CDR3 runs 15 residues. CDR1 is KGHSH and CDR2 is LQKENI in the germline V gene. Trimming pared 3 bases from V and 8 bases from J, leaving 14 bases between. The CDR3, as DNA: TGTGCCAGCTCACCGCAGACATTACAGGATTCACCCCTCCACTTT. Residues: CASSPQTLQDSPLHF.